This T cell receptor (beta chain) stems from a study of blood T cells in healthy people across ages. Overall study results and limits: Those diversity estimates obtained from one million T cells were thought to be underestimates.

Only a few counts were recorded for this clonotype. What it recognizes is unknown. Together with a sample-barcoded 5' primer, a J-beta primer mix was included in a second PCR lasting roughly 6 to 12 cycles. Every molecule of cDNA carried a tag from a template-switch adaptor with 12 random nucleotides. A single record per CDR3 protein comes from TCRdb applying MiXCR to the 5' RACE reads. The sample has 850,000 to 950,000 distinct CDR3 sequences, less than 35% seen once. Per individual sample, total RNA of at least 5.5 micrograms was extracted. This TCR derives from a woman of 80 years or more in good health. Sequenced: blood.

This chain's CDR3 is CASSLTGTSGGAGGNEQYF. The CDR3 bases are TGCGCCAGCAGCTTAACCGGGACTAGCGGGGGGGCCGGGGGCAATGAGCAGTACTTC. The chain is built from TRBV5-1 and TRBJ2-7, with 16 positions matching TRBD2. J lost 7 bases, V lost 2 bases, and 15 bases had no gene match. The CDR3 runs 19 residues. Germline CDR1 SGHRS, CDR2 YFSETQ. Based on the CDR3 plus reference TRBV5-1 and TRBJ2-7, the full variable domain is KAGVTQTPRYLIKTRGQQVTLSCSPISGHRSVSWYQQTPGQGLQFLFEYFSETQRNKGNFPGRFSGRQFSNSRSEMNVSTLELGDSALYLCASSLTGTSGGAGGNEQYFGPGTRLTVT.